One and the same sample provided the 31 T cell receptor beta chains below, sequenced in a study of Ad26.COV2.S vaccination and SARS-CoV-2 variants. Treatment in this sample: about 20 received Ad26.COV2.S at low or high dose, single or two shots; about 5 received placebo; per-sample allocation not given. It was on day 63 after the first vaccine or placebo injection that samples were taken. Produced via immunoSEQ multiplex PCR; TCRdb's table is partial and in-frame only. The table lists a few hundred thousand clones, over 80% of them singletons. The sample in question was peripheral blood, obtained in a trial of Ad26.COV2.S vaccine versus placebo. All receptors derive from a person between 18 and 59 years old who received the Ad26.COV2.S COVID-19 vaccine or a placebo.

The chain carries TRBV7-9 and TRBJ2-5; weak D call: TRBD2 (6 bases). Per the germline V gene, CDR1 is SEHNR and CDR2 is FQNEAQ (reference sequence). The CDR3 contains 18 residues. V was shortened by 5 bases and J by 0 bases, with 22 bases between the two germline ends. CDR3 in amino acids: CASSHSGGTAVYQETQYF. The CDR3 nucleotides are TGTGCCAGCAGCCATTCTGGGGGGACCGCGGTCTACCAAGAGACCCAGTACTTC.

As DNA, the CDR3 is TGTGCCAGCAGCAAGGGCCCTCTTGGGGAGCAGTACTTC. Amino acid sequence: CASSKGPLGEQYF. The gene calls are TRBV12-3 or TRBV12-4 and TRBJ2-7, with unresolved D. The CDR3 runs 13 residues. V lost 6 bases and J lost 7, with 16 bases in between.

The V call is TRBV10-2, the J call TRBJ1-1; D is undetermined. The germline CDR1 and CDR2 sequences are WSHSY and SAAADI. Trimming shortened V by 4 bases and J by 6 bases, and 21 bases separated the two germline ends. This CDR3 has 16 residues. Here the CDR3 DNA reads TGCGCCAGCAGTGTTTACCCCGGCGGTCCCTACCCTGAAGCTTTCTTT. Encoded protein: CASSVYPGGPYPEAFF.

The J gene is TRBJ1-4, the V gene TRBV9, with 10 positions matching TRBD1. Trimming at V came to 0 bases and at J to 0 bases, leaving 8 bases not matched to a gene. The CDR3 runs to 19 residues. Germline V gene lookup returns CDR1 SGDLS and CDR2 YYNGEE. The CDR3 sequence: CASSVGRTGGPPTNEKLFF. CDR3 sequence (DNA): TGTGCCAGCAGCGTAGGTCGGACAGGGGGTCCCCCAACTAATGAAAAACTGTTTTTT.

The genes are TRBV7-8 and TRBJ2-7; D is perhaps TRBD1 or TRBD2 (5 bases each). Deletions cut 1 base from V and 2 bases from J, with 15 bases between. The CDR3 loop spans 16 amino acids. CDR1 is SGHVS and CDR2 is FQNEAQ in the germline V gene. The DNA of the CDR3 is TGTGCCAGCAGCTTAGTAGGATATGGGGGTCCCTACGAGCAGTACTTC. Its protein product is CASSLVGYGGPYEQYF.

The chain carries TRBV10-2 and TRBJ1-5; D might be TRBD1 (5 bases). Trimming left V 7 bases short and J 0 bases short, with 25 bases between. From germline, CDR1 is WSHSY and CDR2 SAAADI. This CDR3 has 19 amino acids. The CDR3 DNA reads TGCGCCAGCACACTCCCGACAGTAATCCTTAGAGATAGCAATCAGCCCCAGCATTTT. It yields the protein CASTLPTVILRDSNQPQHF.

This clone was picked up one time. The genes are TRBV18 and TRBJ1-1; 8 bases line up with TRBD1. J gave up 6 bases and V 4 bases, and 7 bases lay outside the gene matches. Germline assignment: CDR1 KGHSH and CDR2 LQKENI. The CDR3 sequence is 14 residues long. The CDR3 bases are TGTGCCAGCTCACTAAATGACAGGGGAGCTGAAGCTTTCTTT. It translates to CASSLNDRGAEAFF.

Only a few counts were recorded for this clone. This chain links TRBV6-5 with TRBJ1-3, with D unclear. The CDR3 has 13 amino acids. The germline CDR1 and CDR2 sequences are MNHEY and SVGAGI. With 5 bases removed from V and 3 bases from J, the gap between germline ends came to 8 bases. The CDR3 reads CASSRTNGNTIYF. The CDR3 nucleotides are TGTGCCAGCAGTCGTACAAATGGAAACACCATATATTTT.

V gene TRBV7-2 combines with J gene TRBJ2-3; D is undetermined. The CDR3 contains 12 residues. The V end lost 5 bases, the J end lost 6 bases, and 9 bases lay between the germline ends. The germline CDR1 and CDR2 sequences are SGHTA and FQGNSA. The CDR3 sequence is CASSPQVDTQYF. CDR3 DNA: TGTGCCAGCAGCCCGCAGGTGGATACGCAGTATTTT.

The CDR3 is CASSLAQEETQYF. DNA for the CDR3: TGTGCCAGCAGTTTAGCACAAGAAGAGACCCAGTACTTC. The chain is built from TRBV12-3 or TRBV12-4 and TRBJ2-5; D is unclear. V gave up 0 bases and J gave up 3 bases, with 5 bases separating them. The CDR3 has 13 residues.

A few counts support this clone. V is TRBV12-5 and J is TRBJ1-2; D ambiguous. The V end was cut by 0 bases, the J end by 0 bases, with 14 bases between. The CDR3 runs to 17 residues. Germline CDR1 is LGHNT and CDR2 is FRNRAP. CDR3 region: CASGLVLGQLSNYGYTF. As DNA, the CDR3 is TGTGCTAGTGGTTTGGTACTAGGGCAGTTATCTAACTATGGCTACACCTTC.

This clone has more than one count but fewer than ten. The chain employs TRBV28 and TRBJ1-6; 8 nucleotides match TRBD1. The trim removed 7 bases at V and 9 bases at J, leaving 8 bases unmatched. The germline gives CDR1 MDHEN, CDR2 SYDVKM. This CDR3 comprises 14 residues. The CDR3 sequence is CASTLGQVSSPLHF. CDR3 bases: TGTGCCAGCACTTTGGGACAGGTTTCTTCACCCCTCCACTTT.

The rearrangement links TRBV28 to TRBJ2-1; 10 bases map to TRBD2. V shed 1 base, J shed 10 bases, and the junction held 10 bases outside the gene matches. Germline assignment: CDR1 MDHEN and CDR2 SYDVKM. The CDR3 length is 16 residues. The CDR3 DNA sequence: TGTGCCAGCAGTTTATTGGTAGCGGGGGGAGACCGCGAGCAGTTCTTC. Protein product: CASSLLVAGGDREQFF.

The chain is built from TRBV2 and TRBJ1-5; 9 bases line up with TRBD1. After removal of 9 bases from V and 6 bases from J, the junction contained 9 bases not matched to a gene. Germline CDR1 and CDR2: SNHLY and FYNNEI. CDR3 length: 14 residues. CDR3 nucleotide sequence: TGTGCCAGTTCCGGGACAGGGATGAGTCAGCCCCAGCATTTT. Translated: CASSGTGMSQPQHF.

This chain connects TRBV25-1 to TRBJ1-2; TRBD1 agrees at 8 bases. J was trimmed by 9 bases and V by 2 bases; bases with no gene match: 2. Germline lookup yields CDR1 MGHDK and CDR2 SYGVNS. The CDR3 has 12 amino acids. CDR3 sequence reads: CASSEDRGSYTF. In nucleotides, the CDR3 is TGTGCCAGCAGTGAAGACAGGGGTAGCTACACCTTC.

The V and J genes are TRBV2 and TRBJ2-7, with a possible D match to TRBD1 (5 bases). Germline loops: CDR1 SNHLY, CDR2 FYNNEI. The V gene lost 2 bases and the J gene lost 3 bases, with 17 bases spanning the gap. The CDR3 is 16 amino acids. CDR3 amino acids: CASSEMAQGIYYEQYF. The CDR3 nucleotides read TGTGCCAGCAGTGAAATGGCGCAGGGAATTTACTACGAGCAGTACTTC.

V gene TRBV5-1 combines with J gene TRBJ1-4, with D uncertain. This CDR3 contains 15 residues. Deletions cut 2 bases from V and 1 base from J, with 9 bases between. Germline CDR1 is SGHRS and CDR2 is YFSETQ. The CDR3, as DNA: TGCGCCAGCAGCTTCCGGACGGGAACTAATGAAAAACTGTTTTTT. It is translated as CASSFRTGTNEKLFF.

J is TRBJ2-2 and V is TRBV27, with 7 bases aligning to TRBD1. V was clipped by 6 bases and J by 0 bases; unmatched bases: 4. Looked up from germline, CDR1 is MNHEY and CDR2 is SMNVEV (reference sequence). CDR3 size: 15 residues. The DNA of the CDR3 is TGTGCCAGCAGATTCCAGGGGGCGAACACCGGGGAGCTGTTTTTT. This sequence encodes CASRFQGANTGELFF.

The count of this clone is one. The CDR3 is CASSGPRDDGELFF. The CDR3 nucleotides are TGTGCCAGCAGCGGACCTAGGGACGACGGGGAGCTGTTTTTT. This sequence joins TRBV9 and TRBJ2-2; D assignment may be TRBD1 or TRBD2 (5 bases each). Trimming cost V 3 bases and J 7 bases, with 13 bases left between them. This CDR3 has 14 residues. Germline CDR1 SGDLS, CDR2 YYNGEE.

The V gene is TRBV9, the J gene TRBJ2-1, with 11 bases aligning to TRBD2. Germline V gene lookup returns CDR1 SGDLS and CDR2 YYNGEE. This CDR3 is 19 amino acids long. V shed 0 bases and J 4 bases; nucleotides not matched to a gene: 12. The CDR3 DNA follows: TGTGCCAGCAGCGTAGTCGTTAGCGGGGGGGCCGGCGCGTACAATGAGCAGTTCTTC. This codes for CASSVVVSGGAGAYNEQFF.

The genes are TRBV4-1 and TRBJ2-3; 9 bases fit TRBD2. Germline V lookup: CDR1 MGHRA, CDR2 YSYEKL. J lost 1 base, V lost 0 bases, and 2 bases had no gene match. The CDR3 consists of 16 residues. This CDR3 reads CASSQDRGGGTDTQYF. In DNA form, the CDR3 reads TGCGCCAGCAGCCAAGATCGCGGGGGGGGCACAGATACGCAGTATTTT.

This chain connects TRBV25-1 to TRBJ2-3; 8 bases fit TRBD2. After removal of 8 bases from V and 4 bases from J, the junction contained 17 bases not matched to a gene. Per the germline V gene, CDR1 is MGHDK and CDR2 is SYGVNS. The CDR3 is made up of 17 amino acids. The CDR3 spells CASGGGGTRESSDTQYF. The CDR3 DNA reads TGTGCCAGCGGCGGTGGGGGGACTAGAGAATCCTCAGATACGCAGTATTTT.

This clone was seen ten or more times. The genes are TRBV27 and TRBJ2-7, with 9 bases that match TRBD2. With 5 bases clipped from V and 2 bases from J, the junction kept 10 bases outside the gene matches. This CDR3 has 16 residues. Germline CDR1 reads MNHEY; CDR2 reads SMNVEV (reference sequence). The CDR3 loop is CASSPSSGALTYEQYF. The CDR3 DNA sequence: TGTGCCAGCAGTCCGTCTAGCGGGGCGCTTACCTACGAGCAGTACTTC.

The chain joins TRBV12-5 to TRBJ2-7, with 7 bases identical to TRBD1. This CDR3 region has 14 residues. Trimming at V came to 2 bases and at J to 0 bases, leaving 1 base not matched to a gene. The germline CDR1 and CDR2 sequences are LGHNT and FRNRAP. CDR3 loop: CASGLWDSSYEQYF. For the CDR3, the DNA is TGTGCTAGTGGTTTGTGGGACAGCTCCTACGAGCAGTACTTC.

This chain uses TRBV7-6 with TRBJ2-7, with D tentatively TRBD2 (5 bases). Germline V gene data show CDR1 as SGHVS and CDR2 as FNYEAQ. Between the trimmed V and J ends, which lost 2 bases and 5 bases, there was a span of 13 bases. The CDR3 consists of 14 residues. The CDR3 sequence is CASSLFRGIHEQYF. CDR3 coding DNA: TGTGCCAGCAGCTTATTCCGGGGTATCCACGAGCAGTACTTC.

V usage is TRBV19 and J usage is TRBJ1-3, with 7 bases aligning to TRBD1. The CDR3 consists of 16 residues. The V gene's germline CDR1 is LNHDA and CDR2 SQIVND (reference sequence). With 5 bases clipped from V and 5 bases from J, the junction kept 12 bases outside the gene matches. The CDR3 region is CASSPGGAPGRNTIYF. The CDR3 bases are TGTGCCAGTAGTCCAGGGGGAGCTCCGGGTCGAAACACCATATATTTT.

The J gene is TRBJ2-7, the V gene TRBV5-1; 10 bases match TRBD1. The CDR3 consists of 15 residues. J gave up 7 bases and V 0 bases, and 7 bases lay outside the gene matches. Germline V gene data show CDR1 as SGHRS and CDR2 as YFSETQ. CDR3 in DNA: TGCGCCAGCAGCTTGGAAGGGACAGGGGTTGGAGAGCAGTACTTC. Translated, it gives CASSLEGTGVGEQYF.

This chain connects TRBV27 to TRBJ1-2; D gene uncertain. The CDR3 is 13 amino acids. Trimming removed 4 bases from V and 2 bases from J, with 8 bases in between. In germline, CDR1 is MNHEY, CDR2 SMNVEV (reference sequence). The CDR3 reads CASSSNRNYGYTF. The CDR3 region has the DNA TGTGCCAGCAGTTCGAACAGAAACTATGGCTACACCTTC.

The chain combines TRBV9 with TRBJ2-1; TRBD2 aligns across 7 bases. Trimming removed 5 bases from V and 0 bases from J; junction bases left unmatched: 5. Germline CDR1 and CDR2: SGDLS and YYNGEE. The CDR3 totals 15 residues. CDR3 amino acids: CASSTSVNSYNEQFF. As DNA, the CDR3 is TGTGCCAGCAGTACTAGCGTCAACTCCTACAATGAGCAGTTCTTC.

The V and J genes are TRBV28 and TRBJ1-1, with D uncertain. The ends were cut back, 6 bases at V and 8 bases at J, with 13 bases in the middle. Germline CDR1 MDHEN, CDR2 SYDVKM. The CDR3 has 12 residues. This CDR3 reads CASRNLYIEAFF. The CDR3 bases are TGTGCCAGCAGGAACCTTTACATCGAAGCTTTCTTT.

The J gene is TRBJ1-2, the V gene TRBV2; D ambiguous. V lost 3 bases and J 4 bases, leaving 15 bases between the germline ends. The V gene's germline CDR1 is SNHLY and CDR2 FYNNEI. CDR3 size: 15 residues. The CDR3 spells CASSDKFPVSYGYTF. Written as DNA, the CDR3 is TGTGCCAGCAGTGATAAATTCCCAGTAAGCTATGGCTACACCTTC.